These 8 T cell receptor beta chains were sequenced from one sample in a study of cytomegalovirus exposure and HLA in healthy donors. 60 Vbeta and 13 Jbeta primers were used in PCR. Clones were sequenced by immunoSEQ multiplex PCR, and TCRdb holds only the in-frame ones, with some missing. The table has roughly 240,000 clones, roughly 78% seen once. Sequences were obtained from PBMCs. These receptors came from a boy between 5 and 17 years old in good health and CMV-seronegative.

The V call is TRBV27, the J call TRBJ2-3, with D tentatively TRBD2 (5 bases). This CDR3 region has 14 residues. Between the trimmed V and J ends, which lost 2 bases and 4 bases, there was a span of 10 bases. CDR1 is MNHEY and CDR2 is SMNVEV in the germline V gene (reference sequence). As DNA, the CDR3 is TGTGCCAGCAGTTTAGGGAGTCGGTCAGATACGCAGTATTTT. Translation: CASSLGSRSDTQYF.

The chain recombines TRBV14 with TRBJ2-7; no clear D. CDR1 SGHDN and CDR2 FVKESK come from the germline V gene. The CDR3 runs to 12 residues. V gave up 2 bases and J gave up 7 bases, with 9 bases separating them. The CDR3 nucleotides are TGTGCCAGCAGCCAATCCGGTTTGGAGCAGTACTTC. As protein: CASSQSGLEQYF.

J is TRBJ2-1 and V is TRBV9; tentative D call: TRBD1 (6 bases). Germline CDR1 and CDR2: SGDLS and YYNGEE. The V and J ends lost 3 bases and 3 bases respectively, with 7 bases between them. CDR3 length: 13 residues. The CDR3: CASSGDNYNEQFF. The CDR3, as DNA: TGTGCCAGCAGCGGGGACAACTACAATGAGCAGTTCTTC.

The chain couples TRBV14 to TRBJ2-7; D perhaps matches TRBD2 (5 bases). From germline, CDR1 is SGHDN and CDR2 FVKESK. V was pared by 0 bases and J by 7 bases, with 22 bases between. The CDR3 has 17 amino acids. The CDR3 protein is CASSQDRKGESTREQYF. CDR3 in DNA: TGTGCCAGCAGCCAAGATAGGAAGGGAGAGAGTACGAGGGAGCAGTACTTC. The complete variable domain, with remaining parts taken from reference TRBV14 and TRBJ2-7, reads EAGVTQFPSHSVIEKGQTVTLRCDPISGHDNLYWYRRVMGKEIKFLLHFVKESKQDESGMPNNRFLAERTGGTYSTLKVQPAELEDSGVYFCASSQDRKGESTREQYFGPGTRLTVT.

The table lists this clone with a count of one. CDR3 DNA: TGTGCCAGCAGCTTAGAGAACGCAGGCTATGGCTACACCTTC. This gives the protein CASSLENAGYGYTF. The V call is TRBV7-2, the J call TRBJ1-2; D gene unclear. The V gene lost 1 base and the J gene lost 4 bases, with 10 bases spanning the gap. CDR3 length equals 14 residues. Germline-derived CDR1 and CDR2 are SGHTA and FQGNSA.

V gene TRBV14 combines with J gene TRBJ1-2; TRBD1 matches 8 bases. The junction had 5 bases not matched to a gene; V was cut back by 3 bases and J by 5 bases. The CDR3 covers 14 residues. In germline, CDR1 is SGHDN, CDR2 FVKESK. The CDR3 region has the DNA TGTGCCAGCAGCCAGACAGGGGAATATTATGGCTACACCTTC. This encodes CASSQTGEYYGYTF.

The chain employs TRBV11-3 and TRBJ1-3; 9 nucleotides agree with TRBD1. The CDR3 has 14 amino acids. The V gene end was trimmed by 4 bases and the J gene end by 5 bases; junction bases not matched to a gene: 3. Germline loops: CDR1 SGHNT, CDR2 YENEEA. The CDR3 DNA is TGTGCCAGCAGCTCTGGGACAGGGAGAAACACCATATATTTT. Its protein is CASSSGTGRNTIYF. Full variable domain (missing parts from reference TRBV11-3 and TRBJ1-3): EAGVVQSPRYKIIEKKQPVAFWCNPISGHNTLYWYLQNLGQGPELLIRYENEEAVDDSQLPKDRFSAERLKGVDSTLKIQPAELGDSAVYLCASSSGTGRNTIYFGEGSWLTVV.

The chain uses TRBV12-5 and TRBJ1-1, with 9 bases that match TRBD1. The junction had 8 bases not matched to a gene; V was cut back by 4 bases and J by 5 bases. Per the germline V gene, CDR1 is LGHNT and CDR2 is FRNRAP. The CDR3 spans 15 residues. CDR3 region: CASGWYRGQRTEAFF. CDR3 nucleotides: TGTGCTAGTGGTTGGTACAGGGGGCAGAGGACTGAAGCTTTCTTT.